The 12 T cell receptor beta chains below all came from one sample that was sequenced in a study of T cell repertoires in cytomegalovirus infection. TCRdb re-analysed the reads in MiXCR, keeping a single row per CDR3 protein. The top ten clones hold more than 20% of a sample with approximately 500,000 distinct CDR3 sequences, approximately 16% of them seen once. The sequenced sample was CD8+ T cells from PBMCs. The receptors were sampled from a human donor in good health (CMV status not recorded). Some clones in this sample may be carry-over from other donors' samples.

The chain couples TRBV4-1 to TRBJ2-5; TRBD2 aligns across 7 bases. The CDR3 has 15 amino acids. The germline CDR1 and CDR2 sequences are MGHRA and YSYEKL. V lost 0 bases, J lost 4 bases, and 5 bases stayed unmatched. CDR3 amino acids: CASSQEGGRPETQYF. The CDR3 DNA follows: TGCGCCAGCAGCCAAGAGGGGGGGAGGCCAGAGACCCAGTACTTC.

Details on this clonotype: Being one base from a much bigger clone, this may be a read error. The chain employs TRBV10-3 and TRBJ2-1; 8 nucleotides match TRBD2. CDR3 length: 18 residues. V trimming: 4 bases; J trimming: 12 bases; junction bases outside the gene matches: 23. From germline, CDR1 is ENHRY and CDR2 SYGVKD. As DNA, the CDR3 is TGTGCCATCAGTGGTAATAGCGGGGAGAGAGGGAGTTACGATGTGCAGTTCTTC. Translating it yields CAISGNSGERGSYDVQFF.

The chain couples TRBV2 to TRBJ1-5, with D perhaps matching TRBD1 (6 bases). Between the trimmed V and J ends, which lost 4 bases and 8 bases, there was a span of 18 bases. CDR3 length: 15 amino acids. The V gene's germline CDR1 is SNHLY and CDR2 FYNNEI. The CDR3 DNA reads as TGTGCCAGCAGTGCATACCCAGGGACAAGTGAGCCCCAGCATTTT. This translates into CASSAYPGTSEPQHF. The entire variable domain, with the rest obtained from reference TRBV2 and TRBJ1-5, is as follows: EPEVTQTPSHQVTQMGQEVILRCVPISNHLYFYWYRQILGQKVEFLVSFYNNEISEKSEIFDDQFSVERPDGSNFTLKIRSTKLEDSAMYFCASSAYPGTSEPQHFGDGTRLSIL.

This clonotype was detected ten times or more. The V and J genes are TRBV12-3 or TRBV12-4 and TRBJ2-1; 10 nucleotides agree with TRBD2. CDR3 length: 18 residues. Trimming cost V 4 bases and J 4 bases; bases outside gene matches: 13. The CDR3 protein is CASSSPGLAVNLYNEQFF. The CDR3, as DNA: TGTGCCAGCAGTTCCCCTGGACTAGCGGTAAACCTTTACAATGAGCAGTTCTTC.

CDR3 region: CASNSGLEQYF. CDR3 coding DNA: TGTGCCAGCAACAGTGGCCTCGAGCAGTACTTC. This chain connects TRBV19 to TRBJ2-7; D call uncertain. Germline V lookup: CDR1 LNHDA, CDR2 SQIVND (reference sequence). CDR3 length: 11 amino acids. The V end lost 9 bases, the J end lost 6 bases, and 12 bases lay between the germline ends.

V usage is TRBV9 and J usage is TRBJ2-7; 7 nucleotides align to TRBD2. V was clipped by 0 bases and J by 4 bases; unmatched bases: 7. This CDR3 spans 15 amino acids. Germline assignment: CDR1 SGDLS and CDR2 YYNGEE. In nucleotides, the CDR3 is TGTGCCAGCAGCGTAGAAGCGGGGTATGTTTACGAGCAGTACTTC. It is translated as CASSVEAGYVYEQYF.

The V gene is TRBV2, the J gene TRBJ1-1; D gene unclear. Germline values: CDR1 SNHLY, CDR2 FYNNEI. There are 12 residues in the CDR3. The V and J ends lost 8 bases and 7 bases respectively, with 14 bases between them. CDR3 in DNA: TGTGCCAGCTTTGGGAAGGAGCTTGAAGCTTTCTTT. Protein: CASFGKELEAFF.

The CDR3 loop reads CASSIWGVNTEAFF. The CDR3 coding sequence is TGTGCCAGTAGTATATGGGGGGTGAACACTGAAGCTTTCTTT. The chain links TRBV19 to TRBJ1-1; D is possibly TRBD1 (5 bases). The ends were cut back, 2 bases at V and 0 bases at J, with 7 bases in the middle. The CDR3 sequence is 14 residues long. Looked up from germline, CDR1 is LNHDA and CDR2 is SQIVND (reference sequence).

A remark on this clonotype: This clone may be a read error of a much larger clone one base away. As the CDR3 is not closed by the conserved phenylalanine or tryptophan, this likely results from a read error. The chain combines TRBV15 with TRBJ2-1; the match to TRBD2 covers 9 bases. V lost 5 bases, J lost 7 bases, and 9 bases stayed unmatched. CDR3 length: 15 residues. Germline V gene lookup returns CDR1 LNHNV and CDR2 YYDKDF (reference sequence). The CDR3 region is CATSGHAGGKNEQFL. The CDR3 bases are TGTGCCACCAGCGGCCATGCGGGGGGGAAGAATGAGCAGTTCTTA.

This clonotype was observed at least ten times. The CDR3 region has the DNA TGTGCCAGCAGACAGAGCGGGAGCTCCTACAATGAGCAGTTCTTC. This sequence encodes CASRQSGSSYNEQFF. V is TRBV7-9 and J is TRBJ2-1; 8 bases map to TRBD2. The CDR3 covers 15 residues. CDR1 is SEHNR, CDR2 FQNEAQ, per germline (reference sequence). V trimming: 6 bases; J trimming: 0 bases; junction bases outside the gene matches: 4.

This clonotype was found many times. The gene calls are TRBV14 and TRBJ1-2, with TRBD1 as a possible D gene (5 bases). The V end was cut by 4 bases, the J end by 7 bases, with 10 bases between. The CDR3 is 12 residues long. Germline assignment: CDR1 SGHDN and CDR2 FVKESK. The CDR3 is CASSPGGPGYTF. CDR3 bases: TGTGCCAGCAGCCCGGGGGGACCTGGCTACACCTTC. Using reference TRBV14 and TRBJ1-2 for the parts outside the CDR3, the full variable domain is EAGVTQFPSHSVIEKGQTVTLRCDPISGHDNLYWYRRVMGKEIKFLLHFVKESKQDESGMPNNRFLAERTGGTYSTLKVQPAELEDSGVYFCASSPGGPGYTFGSGTRLTVV.

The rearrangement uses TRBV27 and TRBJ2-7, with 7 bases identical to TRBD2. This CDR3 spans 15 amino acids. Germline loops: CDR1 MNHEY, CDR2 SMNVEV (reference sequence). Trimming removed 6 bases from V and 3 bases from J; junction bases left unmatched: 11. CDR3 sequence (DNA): TGTGCCAGCAGGGCGGGAGTCCTAAACCTCTACGAGCAGTACTTC. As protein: CASRAGVLNLYEQYF.